This record looks at one TCR beta chain sequence and its context. This clone's antigen is unknown. No quality values exist for individual bases; no much larger clone is one base distant. The data derive from a study of cytomegalovirus exposure and HLA in healthy donors (dated by TCRdb to the late 2010s). Describing the broader study: According to a later analysis, one platform produced both the approximately 110 validation repertoires and the 720 or so repertoires of the first cohort. The aim of the study was to test whether cataloging public T cell receptors could identify signatures of past pathogen exposure. In addition to the first cohort of about 650 subjects, a separate validation cohort of approximately 130 different subjects was used. To predict cytomegalovirus infection status, the study brought together high-throughput TCR immunosequencing, statistical association of individual TCRs with disease status, and machine learning. Broad study findings and their caveats: In the study, roughly 160 TCR beta chains were listed as associated with cytomegalovirus. In vitro tests confirmed that a few of the cytomegalovirus-associated TCR beta chains recognize cytomegalovirus antigens. Most TCR sequences were seen in very few donors, while some public TCRs were found in many individuals. The authors suggested that the approach could potentially be extended to other disease states and immunological phenotypes. Of the cluster scores, approximately 94% were above 0 in a later analysis, which found that TCRs clustered in the first cohort also tended to co-occur in the 120 validation repertoires. The validation cohort had no HLA typing available for a later analysis, so co-occurrence within that cohort was assessed over all 130 or so repertoires. Cytomegalovirus status was reported to be diagnosed by the classifier with high specificity and sensitivity in both the original and validation cohorts.

Per the germline V gene, ENHRY is the CDR1 and SYGVKD is the CDR2. Trimming removed 3 bases from V and 1 base from J, leaving 13 bases between the germline ends. Inclusive of the bounding cysteine and phenylalanine, the CDR3 is 15 residues long. Of all the DNA, just the CDR3 is kept, 45 bases in frame from base 1. The donors belonged to the validation cohort of about 120 subjects, which was separate from the roughly 670-subject first cohort. Preparation of the library involved the immunoSEQ multiplex PCR assay. The original methods were these. A statistical classification framework was built for diagnosing cytomegalovirus status from the catalog of TCR beta chain sequences. TCRdb re-hosts the immuneACCESS table, in-frame sequences only. Its copies lack some clones; in the studies checked, an unresolved V gene accounts for under half of them, and the cause for the rest is not known. V, J and clone size are those of that table, while D and trimming were read from the DNA. The sample contains under 200,000 clones, around 90% of them found a single time. Of the sample, approximately 2.9% is held by the ten largest clones.

The rearranged segments are TRBV10-3 and TRBJ2-7; the D region possibly corresponds to TRBD2 (6 bases align). The sample was PBMCs. This sequence originates from a woman between 18 and 29 years old in good health and CMV-seropositive. The CDR3 region: CAISEGRRGSYEQYF. The nucleotide sequence is given as TGTGCCATCAGTGAAGGGCGGAGGGGATCCTACGAGCAGTACTTC.